Reported below is one T cell receptor (beta chain). Its antigen is not identified. This entry comes from a study of cytomegalovirus exposure and HLA in healthy donors. Study-level findings and limits: CMV serostatus was the only recorded immune exposure for donors. What a later analysis reportedly showed was that an Asian-associated ancestry cluster had fewer N-insertions than the roughly 720-donor mean.

The PCR had 60 Vbeta and 13 Jbeta primers. Sequencing was performed with immunoSEQ multiplex PCR; in TCRdb, only in-frame clones are kept and a portion is missing. The data contain some 98,000 clones, approximately 70% of them seen just once; the ten biggest clones take up under 3%. CDR3 length: 12 amino acids. Germline V gene lookup returns CDR1 ENHRY and CDR2 SYGVKD. The V end was cut by 11 bases, the J end by 1 base, with 9 bases between. The clonotype comes from a man in his fifties or sixties in good health and CMV-seronegative. The sample comprised PBMCs. This sequence joins TRBV10-3 and TRBJ1-3; D call uncertain. The CDR3 reads CASGSSGNTIYF. CDR3 nucleotide sequence: TGTGCCTCCGGGAGTTCTGGAAACACCATATATTTT.